These 14 T cell receptor beta chains originate from one sample sequenced in a study of CD8 T cells in ankylosing spondylitis. MiXCR, applied by TCRdb to the 5' RACE reads, yields one record per CDR3 protein. The sample lists 300,000 to 400,000 distinct CDR3 sequences, roughly 14% occurring once. The source material was blood, either unsorted or a sorted T cell fraction (not recorded which). The source is a male donor with ankylosing spondylitis or in good health (not recorded which).

In its sample, this clonotype was seen a few times. This chain connects TRBV2 to TRBJ2-7, with 8 bases matching TRBD1. This CDR3 comprises 14 residues. The ends lost 1 base at V and 6 bases at J; junction bases unmatched: 5. Germline CDR1 is SNHLY and CDR2 is FYNNEI. CDR3 region: CASSEDGRGREQYF. The CDR3 DNA sequence: TGTGCCAGCAGTGAAGACGGCAGGGGGCGCGAGCAGTACTTC. The full variable domain, with the rest looked up from reference TRBV2 and TRBJ2-7, is EPEVTQTPSHQVTQMGQEVILRCVPISNHLYFYWYRQILGQKVEFLVSFYNNEISEKSEIFDDQFSVERPDGSNFTLKIRSTKLEDSAMYFCASSEDGRGREQYFGPGTRLTVT.

This clonotype showed up just a few times. The junction does not match germline at one end; this may be a read error. This rearrangement joins TRBV27 to TRBJ2-1; 14 bases align to TRBD2. CDR1 is MNHEY and CDR2 is SMNVEV in the germline V gene (reference sequence). The CDR3 runs to 18 residues. CDR3: CASSLSLTSGRAVNEQFF. CDR3 nucleotide sequence: TGTGCCAGCAGTCTATCTTTGACTAGCGGGAGGGCCGTAAATGAGCAGTTCTTC.

As for this clonotype: One junction end disagrees with the germline gene, perhaps due to a read error. The CDR3 region has the DNA TGTGTCAGCAGTGAACCAGGGGGCAAGGGAGAGACCCAGTACTTC. Protein product: CVSSEPGGKGETQYF. The rearrangement uses TRBV25-1 and TRBJ2-5; TRBD1 aligns across 8 bases. CDR3 length: 15 amino acids. From germline, CDR1 is MGHDK and CDR2 SYGVNS. Supplemented by reference TRBV25-1 and TRBJ2-5, the full variable domain reads EADIYQTPRYLVIGTGKKITLECSQTMGHDKMYWYQQDPGMELHLIHYSYGVNSTEKGDLSSESTVSRIRTEHFPLTLESARPSHTSQYLCVSSEPGGKGETQYFGPGTRLLVL.

This clonotype came up many times. One end of the junction fails to match germline, which may point to a read error. V gene TRBV5-1 combines with J gene TRBJ1-2, with 7 nucleotides matching TRBD1. The V gene's germline CDR1 is SGHRS and CDR2 YFSETQ. The CDR3 runs to 13 residues. The CDR3: CASSLDRDYGYTF. CDR3 nucleotides: TGTGCCAGCAGCTTAGACAGGGACTATGGCTACACCTTC.

This clonotype was seen only a few times. This chain uses TRBV10-3 with TRBJ2-7, with 7 bases identical to TRBD1. Unmatched junction bases numbered 5, after V lost 4 bases and J lost 2 bases. In germline, CDR1 is ENHRY, CDR2 SYGVKD. The CDR3 length is 14 residues. CDR3 amino acids: CAISVGTATYEQYF. The CDR3, as DNA: TGTGCCATCAGTGTTGGGACAGCTACCTACGAGCAGTACTTC.

This clonotype was seen only a few times. This sequence joins TRBV12-3 or TRBV12-4 and TRBJ1-2; 9 bases match TRBD1. The CDR3 is made up of 14 amino acids. The ends lost 5 bases at V and 7 bases at J; junction bases unmatched: 8. The CDR3 is CASSPRDRDRGYTF. The CDR3 nucleotides read TGTGCCAGCAGTCCCCGGGACAGGGATCGTGGCTACACCTTC.

J is TRBJ1-4 and V is TRBV7-9; no clear D. With 2 bases removed from V and 0 bases from J, the gap between germline ends came to 10 bases. Germline V CDR1 and CDR2: SEHNR, FQNEAQ (reference sequence). There are 16 residues in the CDR3. The CDR3: CASSLTGRATNEKLFF. The CDR3 DNA reads TGTGCCAGCAGCTTAACTGGACGCGCAACTAATGAAAAACTGTTTTTT.

This clonotype was seen only a few times. The chain is built from TRBV6-1 and TRBJ2-3, with TRBD2 matching 8 bases. The CDR3 has 16 residues. V lost 5 bases, J lost 2 bases, and 9 bases stayed unmatched. From germline, CDR1 is MNHNS and CDR2 SASEGT. CDR3 bases: TGTGCCAGCAGTACCAACCTAGCGGGTCACACAGATACGCAGTATTTT. Its translation: CASSTNLAGHTDTQYF.

The J gene is TRBJ1-1, the V gene TRBV5-1, with a possible D match to TRBD1 (6 bases). CDR1 is SGHRS and CDR2 is YFSETQ in the germline V gene. Trimming removed 3 bases from V and 1 base from J, with 13 bases in between. This CDR3 is 15 amino acids long. CDR3 sequence: CASSSVGGANTEAFF. As DNA, the CDR3 is TGCGCCAGCAGCTCTGTGGGGGGGGCGAACACTGAAGCTTTCTTT.

The chain combines TRBV29-1 with TRBJ1-2, with TRBD1 identical over 8 bases. CDR3 length equals 13 residues. V trimming: 6 bases; J trimming: 0 bases; junction bases outside the gene matches: 3. Germline loops: CDR1 SQVTM, CDR2 ANQGSEA. The CDR3 DNA reads as TGCAGCGTCCCGGACAGGGCTAACTATGGCTACACCTTC. Its translation: CSVPDRANYGYTF.

This clonotype was detected only a few times. The V call is TRBV10-3, the J call TRBJ1-2, with a tentative D call TRBD1 (5 bases). Germline-derived CDR1 and CDR2 are ENHRY and SYGVKD. CDR3 length: 13 residues. The V end was cut by 0 bases, the J end by 6 bases, with 8 bases between. The CDR3 coding sequence is TGTGCCATCAGTGAGTCGGCAGGGAATGGCTACACCTTC. It encodes CAISESAGNGYTF.

This clonotype has a count of ten or more. CDR3 sequence reads: CASSYDRVVTEAFF. For the CDR3, the DNA is TGCGCCAGCAGCTATGACAGGGTCGTCACTGAAGCTTTCTTT. This chain connects TRBV5-1 to TRBJ1-1; 7 bases match TRBD1. In germline, CDR1 is SGHRS, CDR2 YFSETQ. The CDR3 is 14 residues long. V lost 3 bases and J lost 4; bases outside the gene matches: 6.

This chain links TRBV7-7 with TRBJ2-1, with TRBD2 matching 8 bases. This CDR3 spans 13 amino acids. Trimming at V came to 5 bases and at J to 9 bases, leaving 6 bases not matched to a gene. Germline CDR1 is SSHAT and CDR2 is FNYEAQ (reference sequence). CDR3 DNA sequence: TGTGCCAGCAGCACGGGAGGGAGTAGTGAGCAGTTCTTC. This translates into CASSTGGSSEQFF.

This clonotype was seen at least ten times. The chain combines TRBV12-3 or TRBV12-4 with TRBJ2-1, with 10 bases matching TRBD1. Trimming at V came to 5 bases and at J to 3 bases, leaving 7 bases not matched to a gene. CDR3 length equals 16 residues. DNA of the CDR3: TGTGCCAGCAGTCTCGGGACAGGGGCCTACTACAATGAGCAGTTCTTC. Amino acid sequence: CASSLGTGAYYNEQFF.